Detailed here is one TCR beta chain. The antigen remains unidentified. The source of the sample is a study of cytomegalovirus exposure and HLA in healthy donors. This CDR3 spans 16 amino acids. V lost 3 bases and J lost 6; bases outside the gene matches: 10. Germline CDR1 reads ENHRY; CDR2 reads SYGVKD. Study-level findings and limits: Usually a TCR sequence was rare, but some public TCRs were found in many donors. Reports indicated that the classifier achieved high specificity and sensitivity in diagnosing cytomegalovirus status.

The table came from immunoSEQ multiplex PCR; TCRdb's copy has only in-frame clones and leaves some out. The table has some 330,000 clones, 86% seen once; the top ten hold more than 0.8%. V is TRBV10-3 and J is TRBJ2-2, with 7 bases aligning to TRBD2. This sequence originates from a woman between 18 and 30 years old in good health and CMV-seronegative. Sequencing was done on a sample of PBMCs. CDR3 loop: CAISDQQQRGAGELFF. CDR3 bases: TGTGCCATCAGTGACCAACAACAGCGGGGCGCCGGGGAGCTGTTTTTT.